These 8 T cell receptor beta chains came from one sample sequenced in a study of cytomegalovirus exposure and HLA in healthy donors. Use of 60 Vbeta and 13 Jbeta primers characterized the PCR. Clones were read by immunoSEQ multiplex PCR, and TCRdb kept only the in-frame ones, dropping some. This table holds around 150,000 clones, more than 75% found once. Sequencing was performed on PBMCs. Receptor source: a middle-aged man in good health and CMV-seronegative.

This chain uses TRBV4-1 with TRBJ2-7, with TRBD1 matching 10 bases. CDR3 length: 16 amino acids. Germline trimming cut 3 bases from V and 0 bases from J; bases unmatched to any gene: 5. The germline CDR1 and CDR2 sequences are MGHRA and YSYEKL. CDR3 bases: TGCGCCAGCAGCCAGGTGGGACAGGGGCCCTCCTACGAGCAGTACTTC. Translated, it gives CASSQVGQGPSYEQYF.

The chain uses TRBV23-1 and TRBJ2-3; 7 nucleotides line up with TRBD2. TRBV23-1 counts as an open reading frame of uncertain function. J lost 4 bases, V lost 4 bases, and 11 bases had no gene match. The CDR3 sequence is 16 residues long. Here the CDR3 DNA reads TGCGCCAGCAGTCGCCCGGGACGGGGGGTCCCAGATACGCAGTATTTT. Protein product: CASSRPGRGVPDTQYF.

This clone occurred a few times. The CDR3 here is CATGQGTNTGELFF. For the CDR3, the DNA is TGCGCCACGGGACAGGGGACGAACACCGGGGAGCTGTTTTTT. The genes are TRBV5-1 and TRBJ2-2, with TRBD1 identical over 10 bases. V dropped 9 bases and J dropped 0; count of bases not matched to a gene: 2. CDR1 is SGHRS and CDR2 is YFSETQ in the germline V gene. The CDR3 is 14 amino acids.

This chain connects TRBV30 to TRBJ2-1; D may be TRBD2 (5 bases). Germline V lookup: CDR1 GTSNPN, CDR2 SVGIG (reference sequence). There are 12 residues in the CDR3. The V and J ends lost 4 bases and 6 bases respectively, with 10 bases between them. The CDR3 sequence: CAWTSRGNEQFF. In nucleotides, the CDR3 is TGTGCCTGGACGTCTCGGGGCAATGAGCAGTTCTTC.

On this clone: Other nucleotide sequences from this sample produce the same CDR3. J is TRBJ2-5 and V is TRBV7-2, with TRBD2 identical over 11 bases. The germline V gene encodes CDR1 SGHTA and CDR2 FQGNSA. There are 15 residues in the CDR3. Trimming cost V 5 bases and J 5 bases; bases outside gene matches: 7. DNA for the CDR3: TGTGCCAGCAGCCTCGGACTAGCGGGCGGCGAGACCCAGTACTTC. As protein: CASSLGLAGGETQYF.

CDR3 DNA: TGTGCCAGCAGTTTTCAGGGAACTAATTCACCCCTCCACTTT. Its translation: CASSFQGTNSPLHF. The chain has TRBV6-5 and TRBJ1-6; TRBD1 is a possible D gene (5 bases). Germline lookup yields CDR1 MNHEY and CDR2 SVGAGI. The CDR3 totals 14 residues. The germline V and J ends were trimmed by 4 bases and 6 bases, with 10 bases remaining between them.

This clone was found a few times. The chain has TRBV18 and TRBJ1-6; D might be TRBD1 (5 bases). Trimming removed 3 bases at V and 6 bases at J, with 9 bases between. Germline V lookup: CDR1 KGHSH, CDR2 LQKENI. This CDR3 region has 14 residues. The CDR3 loop reads CASSPSDSNSPLHF. As DNA, the CDR3 is TGTGCCAGCTCACCTAGTGACAGTAATTCACCCCTCCACTTT. Looking up the rest from reference TRBV18 and TRBJ1-6 gives the full variable domain: NAGVMQNPRHLVRRRGQEARLRCSPMKGHSHVYWYRQLPEEGLKFMVYLQKENIIDESGMPKERFSAEFPKEGPSILRIQQVVRGDSAAYFCASSPSDSNSPLHFGNGTRLTVT.

The V and J genes are TRBV15 and TRBJ2-2; 11 bases fit TRBD2. J lost 6 bases, V lost 0 bases, and 6 bases had no gene match. Germline V CDR1 and CDR2: LNHNV, YYDKDF (reference sequence). The CDR3 is made up of 17 amino acids. This chain's CDR3 is CATSRDSGRVISGELFF. As DNA, the CDR3 is TGTGCCACCAGCAGAGATAGCGGGAGGGTTATTTCCGGGGAGCTGTTTTTT.